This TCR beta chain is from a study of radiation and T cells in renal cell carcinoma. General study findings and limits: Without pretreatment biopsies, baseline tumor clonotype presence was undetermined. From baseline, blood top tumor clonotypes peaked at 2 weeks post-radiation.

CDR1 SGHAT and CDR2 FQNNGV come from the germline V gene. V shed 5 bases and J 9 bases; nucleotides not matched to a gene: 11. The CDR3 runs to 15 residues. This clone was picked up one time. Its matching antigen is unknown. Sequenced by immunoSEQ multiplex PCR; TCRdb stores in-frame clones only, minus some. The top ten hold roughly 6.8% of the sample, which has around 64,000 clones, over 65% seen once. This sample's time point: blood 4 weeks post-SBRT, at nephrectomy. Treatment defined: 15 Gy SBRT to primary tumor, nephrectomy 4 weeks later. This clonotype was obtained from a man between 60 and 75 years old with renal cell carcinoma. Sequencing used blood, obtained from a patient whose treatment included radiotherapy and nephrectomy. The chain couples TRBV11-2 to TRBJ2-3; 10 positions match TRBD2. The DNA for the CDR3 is TGTGCCAGCAGCAACCTAGCGGGAGCTGCGGCGACGCAGTATTTT. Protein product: CASSNLAGAAATQYF.